This TCR beta chain was profiled in a study of T cell changes during pregnancy in multiple sclerosis. Per the germline V gene, CDR1 is LGHNA and CDR2 is YSLEER. CDR3 length: 16 amino acids. V lost 0 bases to trimming and J lost 3 bases, with 14 bases between them. The protocol was immunoSEQ multiplex PCR, while the TCRdb copy is restricted to in-frame clones and leaves out a portion. The sample holds tens of thousands of clones; roughly 92% are singletons and the top ten take approximately 0.68%. The input for sequencing was CD4+ T cells from peripheral blood mononuclear cells, taken in the third trimester of pregnancy. This TCR came from a female donor with multiple sclerosis, enrolled in a pregnancy study. The chain carries TRBV4-3 and TRBJ1-1; no clear D. Here the CDR3 DNA reads TGCGCCAGCAGCCAAGAATCGAACTCTCTGTACACTGAAGCTTTCTTT. It is translated as CASSQESNSLYTEAFF.